The 27 T cell receptor beta chains in this list originate from one sample, sequenced in a study of cytomegalovirus exposure and HLA in healthy donors. Profiling relied on immunoSEQ multiplex PCR, and the TCRdb table lists in-frame clones only, not all of them. The sample gives around 70,000 clones, approximately 96% of which show up once; approximately 3.5% is in the top ten. The sequenced sample consisted of PBMCs. Receptor source: a man between 18 and 35 years old in good health and CMV-seronegative.

This chain uses TRBV11-3 with TRBJ2-3; the D gene is possibly TRBD2 (6 bases). CDR1 and CDR2 from the germline V gene are SGHNT and YENEEA. Trimming pared 5 bases from V and 2 bases from J, leaving 14 bases between. The CDR3 runs to 15 residues. CDR3 nucleotide sequence: TGTGCCAGCAGCCGCGGGGTTTTCGACACAGATACGCAGTATTTT. It translates to CASSRGVFDTDTQYF.

J is TRBJ2-1 and V is TRBV6-1, with TRBD2 matching 8 bases. Looked up from germline, CDR1 is MNHNS and CDR2 is SASEGT. J gave up 10 bases and V 3 bases, and 2 bases lay outside the gene matches. CDR3 size: 12 residues. As DNA, the CDR3 is TGTGCCAGCAGTGATGAGCGGGGGGAGCAGTTCTTC. Translation: CASSDERGEQFF.

The chain uses TRBV6-5 and TRBJ1-4; no firm D call. Germline V lookup: CDR1 MNHEY, CDR2 SVGAGI. Trimming cost V 4 bases and J 0 bases, with 9 bases left between them. CDR3 length: 15 amino acids. CDR3 coding DNA: TGTGCCAGCAGTTCTCGAACAGCAACTAATGAAAAACTGTTTTTT. The encoded protein is CASSSRTATNEKLFF.

This chain links TRBV6-5 with TRBJ2-3; 7 positions agree with TRBD2. CDR3 length: 15 amino acids. Germline CDR1 MNHEY, CDR2 SVGAGI. The V segment lost 6 bases and the J segment 1 base; nucleotides outside the gene matches: 7. CDR3: CASSPNSGRTDTQYF. CDR3 nucleotides: TGTGCCAGCAGCCCCAATAGCGGGCGCACAGATACGCAGTATTTT.

V and J are TRBV5-6 and TRBJ2-7; 10 bases line up with TRBD1. The germline gives CDR1 SGHDT, CDR2 YYEEEE. Trimming at V came to 3 bases and at J to 6 bases, leaving 9 bases not matched to a gene. The CDR3 is made up of 15 amino acids. CDR3: CASSSSGTGVPEQYF. The CDR3 region has the DNA TGTGCCAGCAGCTCATCCGGGACAGGGGTTCCCGAGCAGTACTTC.

V is TRBV5-1 and J is TRBJ2-7, with TRBD1 identical over 9 bases. The ends lost 4 bases at V and 5 bases at J; junction bases unmatched: 10. CDR3 size: 15 residues. CDR1 and CDR2 from the germline V gene are SGHRS and YFSETQ. The CDR3: CASSIWGQGTNEQYF. The CDR3 DNA reads TGCGCCAGCAGCATATGGGGACAGGGTACCAACGAGCAGTACTTC.

The chain uses TRBV7-8 and TRBJ2-7; maybe TRBD1 (6 bases). The CDR3 consists of 14 residues. V gave up 3 bases and J gave up 2 bases, with 11 bases separating them. The germline V gene encodes CDR1 SGHVS and CDR2 FQNEAQ. The CDR3 protein is CASSFGQWAYEQYF. The CDR3 region has the DNA TGTGCCAGCAGCTTCGGACAGTGGGCCTACGAGCAGTACTTC.

The V gene is TRBV4-3, the J gene TRBJ1-2; D not resolved. This CDR3 is 15 amino acids long. CDR1 is LGHNA, CDR2 YSLEER, per germline. V lost 1 base and J 4 bases, leaving 13 bases between the germline ends. The CDR3 here is CASSQVSQQIYGYTF. In DNA, the CDR3 is TGCGCCAGCAGCCAAGTTAGTCAACAGATCTATGGCTACACCTTC.

The chain couples TRBV6-5 to TRBJ1-2, with D possibly matching TRBD1 (6 bases). Trimming removed 9 bases from V and 7 bases from J, with 21 bases in between. Germline assignment: CDR1 MNHEY and CDR2 SVGAGI. The CDR3 has 14 amino acids. The chain's CDR3 is CASQKNQGFGGYTF. CDR3 nucleotides: TGTGCCAGTCAAAAGAACCAGGGGTTCGGTGGCTACACCTTC.

The rearrangement uses TRBV30 and TRBJ2-3; D is unresolved. The ends were cut back, 0 bases at V and 5 bases at J, with 3 bases in the middle. This CDR3 comprises 11 residues. Per germline, CDR1 GTSNPN and CDR2 SVGIG (reference sequence). CDR3 bases: TGTGCCTGGAGTGTACAAGATACGCAGTATTTT. Protein product: CAWSVQDTQYF. The full variable domain, rest sourced from reference TRBV30 and TRBJ2-3, is SQTIHQWPATLVQPVGSPLSLECTVEGTSNPNLYWYRQAAGRGLQLLFYSVGIGQISSEVPQNLSASRPQDRQFILSSKKLLLSDSGFYLCAWSVQDTQYFGPGTRLTVL.

The chain links TRBV11-2 to TRBJ2-3, with D perhaps matching TRBD1 (6 bases). CDR3 length: 14 amino acids. Germline CDR1 is SGHAT and CDR2 is FQNNGV. V was cut by 4 bases and J by 2 bases, with 10 bases left in between. The CDR3 nucleotides are TGTGCCAGCAGCTCTCAGGGGTCCACAGATACGCAGTATTTT. This sequence encodes CASSSQGSTDTQYF.

The chain couples TRBV6-1 to TRBJ2-7, with a possible D match to TRBD2 (6 bases). CDR1 and CDR2 (germline): MNHNS, SASEGT. The CDR3 is 14 residues long. V was shortened by 6 bases and J by 2 bases, with 14 bases between the two germline ends. CDR3 coding DNA: TGTGCCAGCAGAGAATGGTCGGGGGCCTACGAGCAGTACTTC. Translating gives CASREWSGAYEQYF.

Written as DNA, the CDR3 is TGTGCCAGCAGCCAACCCGGGGGTCGGGAAAAACTGTTTTTT. Translating gives CASSQPGGREKLFF. V usage is TRBV11-2 and J usage is TRBJ1-4, with D possibly TRBD1 on 5 matching bases. V was cut by 5 bases and J by 8 bases, with 15 bases left in between. The length of the CDR3 is 14 residues. Germline loops: CDR1 SGHAT, CDR2 FQNNGV. Variable domain in full (rest from reference TRBV11-2 and TRBJ1-4): EAGVAQSPRYKIIEKRQSVAFWCNPISGHATLYWYQQILGQGPKLLIQFQNNGVVDDSQLPKDRFSAERLKGVDSTLKIQPAKLEDSAVYLCASSQPGGREKLFFGSGTQLSVL.

The chain carries TRBV5-8 and TRBJ1-5; D gene ambiguous. V was clipped by 0 bases and J by 11 bases, with 9 bases between them. The germline V gene has CDR1 SGHTS and CDR2 YDEGEE. The CDR3 covers 12 residues. This chain's CDR3 is CASSLGYGAQHF. The CDR3 DNA follows: TGTGCCAGCAGCTTGGGCTACGGGGCCCAGCATTTT.

The chain employs TRBV28 and TRBJ2-7; TRBD1 matches 8 bases. The CDR3 is made up of 12 amino acids. In germline, CDR1 is MDHEN, CDR2 SYDVKM. Trimming at V came to 5 bases and at J to 7 bases, leaving 4 bases not matched to a gene. The CDR3 nucleotides read TGTGCCAGCAGTGACAGGGGTACGGAGCAGTACTTC. Amino acids: CASSDRGTEQYF.

The chain combines TRBV19 with TRBJ1-1; D gene ambiguous. V dropped 3 bases and J dropped 3 bases, with 8 bases sitting between them. Per germline, CDR1 LNHDA and CDR2 SQIVND (reference sequence). The CDR3 extends over 13 amino acids. The CDR3 reads CASSIAVHTEAFF. In DNA form, the CDR3 reads TGTGCCAGTAGTATCGCAGTCCACACTGAAGCTTTCTTT.

V and J are TRBV30 and TRBJ1-2; no firm D call. CDR1 and CDR2 (germline): GTSNPN, SVGIG (reference sequence). The V gene lost 0 bases and the J gene lost 3 bases, with 8 bases spanning the gap. The CDR3 runs to 13 residues. In DNA form, the CDR3 reads TGTGCCTGGAGTGTAGACTCCTACTATGGCTACACCTTC. Protein sequence: CAWSVDSYYGYTF. Full variable domain (missing parts from reference TRBV30 and TRBJ1-2): SQTIHQWPATLVQPVGSPLSLECTVEGTSNPNLYWYRQAAGRGLQLLFYSVGIGQISSEVPQNLSASRPQDRQFILSSKKLLLSDSGFYLCAWSVDSYYGYTFGSGTRLTVV.

The genes are TRBV7-2 and TRBJ1-2; 7 bases map to TRBD1. Germline loops: CDR1 SGHTA, CDR2 FQGNSA. The CDR3 runs to 15 residues. Trimming at V came to 0 bases and at J to 4 bases, leaving 5 bases not matched to a gene. As DNA, the CDR3 is TGTGCCAGCAGCTTAGCGCAGGGGGATTTCTATGGCTACACCTTC. Its translation is CASSLAQGDFYGYTF.

This chain connects TRBV5-6 to TRBJ1-6, with D uncertain. Germline V CDR1 and CDR2: SGHDT, YYEEEE. The V end was cut by 3 bases, the J end by 4 bases, with 14 bases between. CDR3 size: 16 residues. The CDR3 DNA reads as TGTGCCAGCAGCTACACTAGGACGGGATATAATTCACCCCTCCACTTT. Amino acids: CASSYTRTGYNSPLHF.

The rearrangement links TRBV19 to TRBJ1-5; 7 bases match TRBD1. CDR3 length: 13 residues. V shed 6 bases and J 6 bases; nucleotides not matched to a gene: 5. Germline CDR1 and CDR2: LNHDA and SQIVND (reference sequence). CDR3 sequence (DNA): TGTGCCAGTAGCAGACAGGGCGGTCAGCCCCAGCATTTT. Its translation: CASSRQGGQPQHF.

The chain couples TRBV30 to TRBJ1-1; 8 positions match TRBD1. V was pared by 2 bases and J by 4 bases, with 3 bases of the junction left unmatched. Germline values: CDR1 GTSNPN, CDR2 SVGIG (reference sequence). This CDR3 contains 13 residues. CDR3: CAWSPGQGTEAFF. The CDR3 DNA reads TGTGCCTGGAGTCCCGGACAGGGCACTGAAGCTTTCTTT.

The chain has TRBV7-9 and TRBJ2-7; TRBD1 matches at 8 bases. CDR1 and CDR2 from the germline V gene are SEHNR and FQNEAQ (reference sequence). Trimming removed 5 bases from V and 5 bases from J; junction bases left unmatched: 14. CDR3 length: 16 amino acids. The CDR3 sequence is CASSVRQGTLPDEQYF. The CDR3 DNA is TGTGCCAGCAGCGTAAGACAGGGGACTCTTCCGGACGAGCAGTACTTC.

This clone came up a few times. The V and J genes are TRBV19 and TRBJ1-4; perhaps TRBD1 as D (5 bases). Germline assignment: CDR1 LNHDA and CDR2 SQIVND (reference sequence). The CDR3 sequence is 14 residues long. Trimming stripped 3 bases from V and 9 bases from J, with 14 bases between. Written as DNA, the CDR3 is TGTGCCAGTAGTATCTCTGGCGACAGCAAAAAACTGTTTTTT. Encoded protein: CASSISGDSKKLFF. Full variable domain (remainder filled in from reference TRBV19 and TRBJ1-4): DGGITQSPKYLFRKEGQNVTLSCEQNLNHDAMYWYRQDPGQGLRLIYYSQIVNDFQKGDIAEGYSVSREKKESFPLTVTSAQKNPTAFYLCASSISGDSKKLFFGSGTQLSVL.

This sequence joins TRBV11-1 and TRBJ2-1; D uncertain. Trimming took 3 bases from V and 2 from J, leaving 20 bases between them. The germline gives CDR1 SGHAT, CDR2 FQDESV (reference sequence). The CDR3 is made up of 18 amino acids. Here the CDR3 DNA reads TGTGCCAGCAGCTTGCCCTTTTACGGAGAATCACCCTACAATGAGCAGTTCTTC. Its translation: CASSLPFYGESPYNEQFF.

This chain uses TRBV4-2 with TRBJ2-7; 7 bases align to TRBD1. CDR1 and CDR2 (germline): LGHNA, YNFKEQ. There are 15 residues in the CDR3. J gave up 2 bases and V 0 bases, and 4 bases lay outside the gene matches. The CDR3 is CASSQDLTGAYEQYF. The CDR3 DNA is TGTGCCAGCAGCCAAGATCTAACAGGGGCCTACGAGCAGTACTTC.

The chain has TRBV28 and TRBJ1-1; D not resolved. Trimming removed 4 bases from V and 4 bases from J, with 4 bases in between. The CDR3 totals 11 residues. CDR1 is MDHEN and CDR2 is SYDVKM in the germline V gene. The CDR3 nucleotides read TGTGCCAGCAGTTCATTCACTGAAGCTTTCTTT. Amino acids: CASSSFTEAFF.

This chain joins TRBV19 and TRBJ2-2; tentative D call: TRBD1 (5 bases). Germline CDR1 LNHDA, CDR2 SQIVND (reference sequence). This CDR3 region has 12 residues. V was shortened by 5 bases and J by 6 bases, with 7 bases between the two germline ends. The CDR3 region is CASSEGAGELFF. Written as DNA, the CDR3 is TGTGCCAGTAGTGAAGGGGCCGGGGAGCTGTTTTTT. Looking up the rest from reference TRBV19 and TRBJ2-2 gives the full variable domain: DGGITQSPKYLFRKEGQNVTLSCEQNLNHDAMYWYRQDPGQGLRLIYYSQIVNDFQKGDIAEGYSVSREKKESFPLTVTSAQKNPTAFYLCASSEGAGELFFGEGSRLTVL.